Here is one TCR beta chain with its context. These data originate in a study of blood T cell repertoires in COVID-19. The wider study: Specimens from acute and convalescent COVID-19 originated in the United States, Italy and Spain. T cells, B-cell-depleted T cells, or PBMCs provided the cDNA or gDNA that served as material.

The CDR3 has 15 amino acids. Germline CDR1 LGHDT, CDR2 YNNKEL (reference sequence). V trimming: 4 bases; J trimming: 8 bases; junction bases outside the gene matches: 9. TCRdb's table, derived via immunoSEQ multiplex PCR, lists solely in-frame clones and lacks some. The profile shows some 130,000 clones, about 87% of them singletons. Sequencing was carried out using peripheral blood. The V and J genes are TRBV3-1 (or the pseudogene TRBV3-2) and TRBJ1-3; 9 nucleotides line up with TRBD1. This receptor was obtained from a man between 45 and 60 years old with acute or convalescent COVID-19. CDR3 residues: CASSRGTGRRYTIYF. The CDR3 DNA reads TGTGCCAGCAGCCGAGGGACAGGGCGGAGGTACACCATATATTTT.